This T cell receptor beta chain was documented in a study of cytomegalovirus exposure and HLA in healthy donors. General observations from the study: In a later analysis, at a false discovery rate of 0.05, approximately 18,000 TCR beta sequences were associated with HLA alleles. The listing of roughly 160 TCR beta chains classed them as cytomegalovirus-associated.

Primers for the PCR totalled 60 Vbeta and 13 Jbeta. Profiling relied on immunoSEQ multiplex PCR, and the TCRdb table lists in-frame clones only, not all of them. The sample's table shows about 100,000 clones. As to this clone: Its target is not known.

V gave up 5 bases and J gave up 1 base; unmatched junction bases: 2. The CDR3 sequence is 14 residues long. In germline, CDR1 is KGHSH, CDR2 LQKENI. This sequence originates from a man in his forties or fifties in good health and CMV-seronegative. The V gene is TRBV18, the J gene TRBJ1-1; 9 bases map to TRBD1. The material sequenced was PBMCs. In DNA, the CDR3 is TGTGCCAGCTCAGGACAGGGGAGGAACACTGAAGCTTTCTTT. Amino acid sequence: CASSGQGRNTEAFF.